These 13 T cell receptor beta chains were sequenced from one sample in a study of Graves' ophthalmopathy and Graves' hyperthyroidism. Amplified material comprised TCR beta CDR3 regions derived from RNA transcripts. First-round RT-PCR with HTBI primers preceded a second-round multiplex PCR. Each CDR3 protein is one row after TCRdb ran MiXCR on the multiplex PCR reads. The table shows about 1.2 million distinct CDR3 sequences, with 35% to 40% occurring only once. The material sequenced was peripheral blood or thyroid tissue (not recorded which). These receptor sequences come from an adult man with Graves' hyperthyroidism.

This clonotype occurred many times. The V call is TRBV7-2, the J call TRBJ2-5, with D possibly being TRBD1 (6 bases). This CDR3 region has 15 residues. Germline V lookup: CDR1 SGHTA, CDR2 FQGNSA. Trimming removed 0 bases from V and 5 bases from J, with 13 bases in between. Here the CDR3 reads CASSLALTGTETQYF. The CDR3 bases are TGTGCCAGCAGCTTAGCCCTTACAGGGACGGAGACCCAGTACTTC.

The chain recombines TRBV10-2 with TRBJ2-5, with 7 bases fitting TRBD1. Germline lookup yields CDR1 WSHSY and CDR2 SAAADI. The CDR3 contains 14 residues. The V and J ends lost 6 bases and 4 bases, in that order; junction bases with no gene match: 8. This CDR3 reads CASSRSGQRETQYF. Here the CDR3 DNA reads TGCGCCAGCAGCCGATCGGGACAGCGAGAGACCCAGTACTTC.

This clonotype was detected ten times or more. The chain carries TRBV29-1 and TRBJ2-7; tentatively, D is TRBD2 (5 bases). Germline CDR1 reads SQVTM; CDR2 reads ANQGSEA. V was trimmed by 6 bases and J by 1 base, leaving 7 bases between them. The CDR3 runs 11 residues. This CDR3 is CSVEESYEQYF. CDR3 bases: TGCAGCGTGGAGGAATCCTACGAGCAGTACTTC.

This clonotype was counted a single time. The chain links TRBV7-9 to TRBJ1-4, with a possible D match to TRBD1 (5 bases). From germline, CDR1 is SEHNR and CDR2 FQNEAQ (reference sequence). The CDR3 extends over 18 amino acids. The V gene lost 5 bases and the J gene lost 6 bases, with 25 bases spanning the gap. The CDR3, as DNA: TGTGCCAGCAGCCCAACCAGTGGTAGCGGGACGGAAGATGAAAAACTGTTTTTT. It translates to CASSPTSGSGTEDEKLFF. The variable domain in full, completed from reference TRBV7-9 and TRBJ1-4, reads DTGVSQNPRHKITKRGQNVTFRCDPISEHNRLYWYRQTLGQGPEFLTYFQNEAQLEKSRLLSDRFSAERPKGSFSTLEIQRTEQGDSAMYLCASSPTSGSGTEDEKLFFGSGTQLSVL.

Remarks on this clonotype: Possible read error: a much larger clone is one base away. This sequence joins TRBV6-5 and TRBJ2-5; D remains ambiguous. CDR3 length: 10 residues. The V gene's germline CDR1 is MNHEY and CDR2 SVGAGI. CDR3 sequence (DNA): TGTGCCAGCGGCTTTGAGACCCAGTGCTTC. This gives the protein CASGFETQCF.

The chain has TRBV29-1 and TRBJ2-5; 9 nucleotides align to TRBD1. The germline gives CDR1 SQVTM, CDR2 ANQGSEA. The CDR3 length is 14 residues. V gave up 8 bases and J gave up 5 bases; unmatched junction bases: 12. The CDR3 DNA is TGCAGCCTCGGGACAGGGTGGCGAGGGGAGACCCAGTACTTC. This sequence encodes CSLGTGWRGETQYF.

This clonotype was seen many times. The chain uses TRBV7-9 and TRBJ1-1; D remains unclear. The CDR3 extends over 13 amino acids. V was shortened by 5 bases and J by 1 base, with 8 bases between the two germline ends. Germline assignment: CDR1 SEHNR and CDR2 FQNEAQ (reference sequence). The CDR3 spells CASSRLGNTEAFF. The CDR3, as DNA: TGTGCCAGCAGCCGCTTGGGGAACACTGAAGCTTTCTTT.

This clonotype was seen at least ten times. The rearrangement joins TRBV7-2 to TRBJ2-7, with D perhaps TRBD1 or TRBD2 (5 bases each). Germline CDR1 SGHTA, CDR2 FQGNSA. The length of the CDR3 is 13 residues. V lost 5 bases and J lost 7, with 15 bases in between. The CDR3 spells CASSPGTLREQYF. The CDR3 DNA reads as TGTGCCAGCAGCCCAGGGACCCTACGAGAGCAGTACTTC.

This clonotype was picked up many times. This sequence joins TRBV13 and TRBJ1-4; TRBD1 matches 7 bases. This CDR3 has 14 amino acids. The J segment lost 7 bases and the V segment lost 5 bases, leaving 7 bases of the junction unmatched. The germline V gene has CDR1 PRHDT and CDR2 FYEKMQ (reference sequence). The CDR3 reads CASSRQGSVEKLFF. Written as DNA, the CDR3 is TGTGCCAGCAGCCGACAGGGAAGTGTTGAAAAACTGTTTTTT.

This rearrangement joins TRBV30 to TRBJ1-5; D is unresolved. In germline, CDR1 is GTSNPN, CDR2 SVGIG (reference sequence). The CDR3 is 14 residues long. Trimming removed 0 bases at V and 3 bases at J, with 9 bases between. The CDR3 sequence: CAWSVRQINQPQHF. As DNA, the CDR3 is TGTGCCTGGAGTGTACGCCAGATCAATCAGCCCCAGCATTTT.

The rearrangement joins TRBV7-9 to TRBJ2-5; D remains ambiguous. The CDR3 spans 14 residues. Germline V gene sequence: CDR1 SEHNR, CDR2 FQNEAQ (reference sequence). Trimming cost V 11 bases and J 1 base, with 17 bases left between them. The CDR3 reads CAWADGLLQETQYF. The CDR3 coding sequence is TGTGCCTGGGCTGATGGATTACTCCAAGAGACCCAGTACTTC.

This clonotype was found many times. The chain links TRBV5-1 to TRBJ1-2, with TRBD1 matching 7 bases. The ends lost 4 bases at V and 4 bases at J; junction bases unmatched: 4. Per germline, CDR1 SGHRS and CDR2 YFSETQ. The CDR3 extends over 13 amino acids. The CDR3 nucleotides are TGCGCCAGCAGCATTGAGGGGGCCTATGGCTACACCTTC. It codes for CASSIEGAYGYTF.

CDR3 amino acids: CASRDGTEKYF. CDR3 bases: TGTGCCAGCAGGGACGGGACAGAAAAGTACTTC. V and J are TRBV6-1 and TRBJ2-7; 7 bases map to TRBD1. Germline V CDR1 and CDR2: MNHNS, SASEGT. V lost 6 bases, J lost 11 bases, and 7 bases stayed unmatched. This CDR3 has 11 amino acids.